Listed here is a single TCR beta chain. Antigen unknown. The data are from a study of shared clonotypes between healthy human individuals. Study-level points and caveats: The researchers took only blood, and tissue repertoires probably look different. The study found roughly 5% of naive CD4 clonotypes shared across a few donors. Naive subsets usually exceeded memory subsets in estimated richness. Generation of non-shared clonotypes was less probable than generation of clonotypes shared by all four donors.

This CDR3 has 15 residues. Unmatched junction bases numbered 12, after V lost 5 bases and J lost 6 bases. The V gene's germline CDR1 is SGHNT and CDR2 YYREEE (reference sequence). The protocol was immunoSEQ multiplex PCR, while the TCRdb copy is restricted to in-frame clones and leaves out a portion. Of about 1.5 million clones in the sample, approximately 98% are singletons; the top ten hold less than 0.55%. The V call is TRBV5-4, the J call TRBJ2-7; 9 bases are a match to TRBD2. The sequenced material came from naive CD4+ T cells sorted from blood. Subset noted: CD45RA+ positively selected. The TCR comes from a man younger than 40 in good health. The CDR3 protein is CASSLLSGRNGEQYF. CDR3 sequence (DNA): TGTGCCAGCAGTTTACTGAGCGGGAGGAACGGCGAGCAGTACTTC.